These T cell receptor beta chains were read from a single sample in a study of cytomegalovirus exposure and HLA in healthy donors. Profiling relied on immunoSEQ multiplex PCR, and the TCRdb table lists in-frame clones only, not all of them. The data show about 150,000 clones, with roughly 85% seen just once and 1% held by the top ten. The sequenced material came from PBMCs. These receptors were taken from a boy aged 2 to 9 in good health and CMV-seronegative. CDR3s include the opening cysteine and the closing phenylalanine or tryptophan. Each record gives: V gene, CDR3 length, J gene, D gene, clone size, CDR3 DNA, CDR3 protein. A D gene is named only where the DNA matches it firmly. Part of the rows lack a size; the others show once, few, many or a class for expanded clones.

TRBV29-1	14	TRBJ2-3	TRBD1	-	TGCAGCGTTGGCCGGGACAGGGGGCTATATACGCAGTATTTT	CSVGRDRGLYTQYF
TRBV19	16	TRBJ2-2	-	-	TGTGCCAGTAGGTCAACCCGGGACAAGAACACCGGGGAGCTGTTTTTT	CASRSTRDKNTGELFF
TRBV6-1	16	TRBJ2-2	-	-	TGTGCCAGCAGTGAACCTTCGGGCGGGACCTACGGGGAGCTGTTTTTT	CASSEPSGGTYGELFF
TRBV13	14	TRBJ1-2	-	-	TGTGCCAGCAGCTTGCGTCTGTCGGGAAATGGCTACACCTTC	CASSLRLSGNGYTF
TRBV18	14	TRBJ2-7	-	-	TGTGCCAGCTCCCTCATCACAGGTACCTACGAGCAGTACTTC	CASSLITGTYEQYF
TRBV5-4	13	TRBJ2-7	TRBD1	-	TGTGCCAGCACGGCGACAGGGACCTACGAGCAGTACTTC	CASTATGTYEQYF
TRBV19	13	TRBJ1-1	TRBD1	-	TGTGCCAGCGTGAACAGGGGTGGCACTGAAGCTTTCTTT	CASVNRGGTEAFF
TRBV6-1	14	TRBJ1-2	-	-	TGTGCCAGCAGTGAAGTTGTCGCGGTCTATGGCTACACCTTC	CASSEVVAVYGYTF
TRBV7-9	13	TRBJ2-7	TRBD1	-	TGTGCCAGCAGCTTAGGCCAGGGGGCCGAGCAGTACTTC	CASSLGQGAEQYF
TRBV5-1	16	TRBJ2-7	TRBD2	-	TGCGCCAGCAGCTTGGCCGCACTAGCGGGGGCTTACGAGCAGTACTTC	CASSLAALAGAYEQYF
TRBV5-1	14	TRBJ1-1	-	-	TGCGCCAGCAGCTTGGCCCCGGACTTCACTGAAGCTTTCTTT	CASSLAPDFTEAFF
TRBV5-1	18	TRBJ2-5	TRBD1	once	TGCGCCAGCAGCCTAGCCGGGTTCCGGGACAGGGAACAAGAGACCCAGTACTTC	CASSLAGFRDREQETQYF
TRBV6-5	16	TRBJ1-1	-	once	TGTGCCAGCAGTTACTCAAGGGGGAGGGGGAACACTGAAGCTTTCTTT	CASSYSRGRGNTEAFF
TRBV28	15	TRBJ1-1	-	few	TGTGCCAGCAGTGGGCCTTATGACGGGAACACTGAAGCTTTCTTT	CASSGPYDGNTEAFF
TRBV9	14	TRBJ1-5	TRBD1	-	TGTGCCAGCAGCGTAGGCGACAGGGTTCAGCCCCAGCATTTT	CASSVGDRVQPQHF
TRBV4-1	16	TRBJ2-2	TRBD1	-	TGCGCCAGCAGCCAAGAGGGGACAGGGCGGACCGGGGAGCTGTTTTTT	CASSQEGTGRTGELFF
TRBV5-4	15	TRBJ1-2	TRBD1	-	TGTGCCAGCAGCTTGGCGGCCAGGGGGTCCTATGGCTACACCTTC	CASSLAARGSYGYTF
TRBV5-1	13	TRBJ2-1	TRBD1	-	TGCGCCAGCAGCCTACCTGACAGGGTTGGGCAGTTCTTC	CASSLPDRVGQFF
TRBV28	14	TRBJ1-1	-	-	TGTGCCAGCAGTACACTAGGGCAAAACACTGAAGCTTTCTTT	CASSTLGQNTEAFF
TRBV11-2	11	TRBJ2-1	-	-	TGTGCCAGCAGCTTAAGGCGGGAGCAGTTCTTC	CASSLRREQFF
TRBV6-5	14	TRBJ1-4	-	once	TGTGCCAGCAGTTACGAGGTTCTTTCGGAAAAACTGTTTTTT	CASSYEVLSEKLFF
TRBV5-1	13	TRBJ2-4	-	-	TGCGCCAGCAGCGCGGGACCACAAAACATTCAGTACTTC	CASSAGPQNIQYF
TRBV11-2	14	TRBJ1-5	-	-	TGTGCCAGCAGCTTTGAACCCACGAGCCAGCCCCAGCATTTT	CASSFEPTSQPQHF
TRBV30	12	TRBJ1-2	-	-	TGTGCCTGGAGTAAAACGGGTCATGGCTACACCTTC	CAWSKTGHGYTF
TRBV28	15	TRBJ1-1	-	-	TGTGCCAGCAGTCCTAACAGGCGTATGAACACTGAAGCTTTCTTT	CASSPNRRMNTEAFF
TRBV10-3	14	TRBJ2-7	-	-	TGTGCCATCACATCCCCAGAGGTTCCCCACGAGCAGTACTTC	CAITSPEVPHEQYF
TRBV29-1	12	TRBJ2-7	-	-	TGCAGCGCCGGAGGGTTCTCCTACGAGCAGTACTTC	CSAGGFSYEQYF
TRBV5-4	16	TRBJ2-3	-	once	TGTGCCAGCAGCCGGCGGTCGGGGGGCAGCACAGATACGCAGTATTTT	CASSRRSGGSTDTQYF
TRBV28	12	TRBJ1-1	-	-	TGTGCCAGCAGTTTATGGGGCAGGGAAGCTTTCTTT	CASSLWGREAFF
TRBV27	15	TRBJ2-7	TRBD1	-	TGTGCCAGCAGCCACACAGGGGAGCTCGCCTACGAGCAGTACTTC	CASSHTGELAYEQYF
TRBV10-2	15	TRBJ2-2	TRBD1	-	TGCGCCAGCAGTGATGGGACAGACTCGACCGGGGAGCTGTTTTTT	CASSDGTDSTGELFF
TRBV5-1	16	TRBJ2-6	TRBD1	-	TGCGCCAGCAGAGGACAGGGGGAGTCTGGGGCCAACGTCCTGACTTTC	CASRGQGESGANVLTF
TRBV10-2	13	TRBJ1-1	-	once	TGCGCCAGCAGTGAGCCGGGGAACACTGAAGCTTTCTTT	CASSEPGNTEAFF
TRBV4-1	16	TRBJ1-5	-	-	TGCGCCAGCAGCCTGTGGTTTGACAGGTCGGCTCAGCCCCAGCATTTT	CASSLWFDRSAQPQHF
TRBV2	14	TRBJ1-2	TRBD1	few	TGTGCCAGCAGCGCATCGACGACAGGGGGAGGCTACACCTTC	CASSASTTGGGYTF